Only one count was recorded for the clone carrying this T cell receptor (beta chain). Its antigen is not known. The junction shows a germline mismatch at one end, possibly a read error. Genomic DNA belonging to each subset was distributed in equal measure over several immunoSEQ plates. Sequenced by immunoSEQ multiplex PCR; TCRdb stores in-frame clones only, minus some. The repertoire holds some 2 million clones, 95% seen once, with under 0.15% in the top ten. The CDR3 has 16 amino acids. The germline gives CDR1 GTSNPN, CDR2 SVGIG (reference sequence). This record comes from a study of shared clonotypes between healthy human individuals. Whole-study results and caveats: It was the few donors that limited the genetic and exposure-history diversity represented. Across a handful of donors, naive CD4 shared 4.5% to 6%, naive CD8 over 3%, memory CD4 roughly 2.1%, memory CD8 0.4% to 0.5%. Lower generation probabilities were found for non-shared clonotypes than for those shared by all four donors.

Sequenced input: naive CD4+ T cells sorted from blood. The sample's subset: CD45RA+ positively selected. This TCR came from a man aged 18 to 30 in good health. This rearrangement joins TRBV30 to TRBJ2-7, with 10 bases that match TRBD1. The CDR3 nucleotides are TGTGCCCGGAGGACAGGGGGTTCCCTTTTTGGGGACGAGCAGTACTTC. Its protein product is CARRTGGSLFGDEQYF.